The 28 T cell receptor beta chains reported below all come from one sample, sequenced in a study of blood T cell repertoires in COVID-19. The data were produced by immunoSEQ multiplex PCR, yet TCRdb's version contains in-frame clones alone and is incomplete. The sample lists more than 25,000 clones, around 89% seen once, with 15% to 20% in the top ten. The source material was peripheral blood. These receptors all come from an elderly man with acute or convalescent COVID-19.

V is TRBV24-1 and J is TRBJ2-7, with TRBD1 matching over 8 bases. Germline CDR1 KGHDR, CDR2 SFDVKD. CDR3 length: 13 residues. Unmatched junction bases numbered 5, after V lost 6 bases and J lost 5 bases. DNA for the CDR3: TGTGCCACCAGTCGGACAGGGCTGGACGAGCAGTACTTC. It yields the protein CATSRTGLDEQYF.

This clone has more than one count but fewer than ten. The V and J genes are TRBV28 and TRBJ1-6, with no clear D. This CDR3 contains 11 residues. The germline V gene encodes CDR1 MDHEN and CDR2 SYDVKM. With 3 bases removed from V and 10 bases from J, the gap between germline ends came to 4 bases. The CDR3 DNA sequence: TGTGCCAGCAGTTTCAGATCACCCCTCCACTTT. Translation gives CASSFRSPLHF.

This chain links TRBV6-5 with TRBJ1-5, with D uncertain. The CDR3 runs 15 residues. V was clipped by 8 bases and J by 2 bases, with 16 bases between them. Germline CDR1 is MNHEY and CDR2 is SVGAGI. Here the CDR3 reads CASGTPLVGNQPQHF. CDR3 coding DNA: TGTGCCAGCGGCACCCCTCTGGTGGGCAATCAGCCCCAGCATTTT.

V usage is TRBV9 and J usage is TRBJ1-4; TRBD1 is a possible D gene (5 bases). Germline CDR1 SGDLS, CDR2 YYNGEE. There are 15 residues in the CDR3. The ends were cut back, 0 bases at V and 8 bases at J, with 14 bases in the middle. Written as DNA, the CDR3 is TGTGCCAGCAGCGTAGATGGGGGGTTGGAGGAAAAACTGTTTTTT. Translated, it gives CASSVDGGLEEKLFF.

The gene calls are TRBV5-6 and TRBJ2-3; the match to TRBD2 covers 10 bases. The CDR3 extends over 18 amino acids. V was pared by 6 bases and J by 0 bases, with 13 bases of the junction left unmatched. Germline loops: CDR1 SGHDT, CDR2 YYEEEE. CDR3 DNA: TGTGCCAGCACCCGCCGGCTAGCGGGGGACTCTAGCACAGATACGCAGTATTTT. As protein: CASTRRLAGDSSTDTQYF.

V usage is TRBV27 and J usage is TRBJ1-4, with D tentatively TRBD1 (5 bases). From germline, CDR1 is MNHEY and CDR2 SMNVEV (reference sequence). Trimming took 5 bases from V and 5 from J, leaving 18 bases between them. This CDR3 has 16 residues. The CDR3 is CASSRVGGPANEKLFF. CDR3 bases: TGTGCCAGCAGTCGCGTCGGGGGTCCGGCGAATGAAAAACTGTTTTTT.

The rearrangement joins TRBV7-9 to TRBJ1-3, with D perhaps matching TRBD1 (5 bases). Trimming pared 5 bases from V and 4 bases from J, leaving 15 bases between. The CDR3 has 15 residues. The germline gives CDR1 SEHNR, CDR2 FQNEAQ (reference sequence). CDR3 residues: CASSPARVLGNTIYF. In DNA form, the CDR3 reads TGTGCCAGCAGCCCGGCCAGGGTCTTGGGAAACACCATATATTTT.

This clone was recorded only once. The V and J genes are TRBV10-1 and TRBJ1-1; 8 bases line up with TRBD1. In germline, CDR1 is WNHNN, CDR2 SYGVQD (reference sequence). Trimming took 3 bases from V and 1 from J; bases not matched to a gene: 10. This CDR3 has 17 residues. The CDR3 DNA reads TGCGCCAGCAGTGAACTCATCGGACAGGGCCCGAACACTGAAGCTTTCTTT. Translated: CASSELIGQGPNTEAFF.

This clone occurred a few times. This chain uses TRBV21-1 with TRBJ1-1; the D call in the table, TRBD1, was not verified against the DNA. TRBV21-1 is designated a pseudogene. The CDR3 is made up of 16 amino acids. The CDR3 sequence: CASSKGAGAANTEAFF. The CDR3 nucleotides are TGTGCCAGCAGCAAAGGAGCAGGCGCCGCGAACACTGAAGCTTTCTTT.

The chain combines TRBV9 with TRBJ2-2, with 10 bases fitting TRBD2. The CDR3 totals 20 residues. Trimming at V came to 6 bases and at J to 0 bases, leaving 17 bases not matched to a gene. CDR1 is SGDLS, CDR2 YYNGEE, per germline. CDR3 in DNA: TGTGCCAGCACCCCAAGGGTTAGCGGGGGGCCGTTCGCGAACACCGGGGAGCTGTTTTTT. Its translation: CASTPRVSGGPFANTGELFF.

The chain employs TRBV18 and TRBJ1-3, with 7 bases aligning to TRBD1. This CDR3 has 16 amino acids. The V segment lost 3 bases and the J segment 6 bases; nucleotides outside the gene matches: 11. Germline CDR1 is KGHSH and CDR2 is LQKENI. Here the CDR3 DNA reads TGTGCCAGCTCACCCAATCTACAGGGGATACTAAACACCATATATTTT. This translates into CASSPNLQGILNTIYF.

The chain carries TRBV27 and TRBJ1-5; 9 bases map to TRBD1. With V trimmed by 6 bases and J by 7 bases, 4 bases remained unmatched. CDR1 is MNHEY and CDR2 is SMNVEV in the germline V gene (reference sequence). This CDR3 is 13 amino acids long. CDR3 loop: CASRGTGRQPQHF. The CDR3 nucleotides read TGTGCCAGCAGAGGGACAGGGCGGCAGCCCCAGCATTTT.

The gene calls are TRBV29-1 and TRBJ2-2; 9 positions match TRBD2. Germline lookup yields CDR1 SQVTM and CDR2 ANQGSEA. This CDR3 is built from 15 residues. The V and J ends lost 6 bases and 5 bases, in that order; junction bases with no gene match: 10. CDR3 sequence: CSVRQAGGKTGELFF. The CDR3 bases are TGCAGCGTCCGACAAGCGGGGGGTAAAACCGGGGAGCTGTTTTTT.

The CDR3 DNA follows: TGTGCCAGCAGTTTAGACCCCAGCAGGGGGAACTATGGCTACACCTTC. It yields the protein CASSLDPSRGNYGYTF. This chain connects TRBV28 to TRBJ1-2, with TRBD1 identical over 7 bases. J gave up 2 bases and V 2 bases, and 8 bases lay outside the gene matches. Germline lookup yields CDR1 MDHEN and CDR2 SYDVKM. CDR3 length: 16 residues.

The V call is TRBV19, the J call TRBJ2-3, with a weak D call TRBD2 (7 bases). Germline loops: CDR1 LNHDA, CDR2 SQIVND (reference sequence). Trimming removed 7 bases from V and 2 bases from J, with 19 bases in between. This CDR3 is built from 16 residues. CDR3 protein: CASTDGGGAHTDTQYF. The CDR3 region has the DNA TGTGCCAGTACCGATGGTGGGGGGGCCCACACAGATACGCAGTATTTT.

The V and J genes are TRBV3-1 (or the pseudogene TRBV3-2) and TRBJ2-3, with a possible D match to TRBD2 (7 bases). The CDR3 runs to 15 residues. The V end lost 2 bases, the J end lost 6 bases, and 15 bases lay between the germline ends. Looked up from germline, CDR1 is LGHDT and CDR2 is YNNKEL (reference sequence). The CDR3 loop is CASSQLGGEGDTQYF. The DNA for the CDR3 is TGTGCCAGCAGCCAATTAGGGGGGGAGGGCGATACGCAGTATTTT.

The chain joins TRBV7-8 to TRBJ1-2; D is undetermined. Germline CDR1 is SGHVS and CDR2 is FQNEAQ. V shed 6 bases and J shed 9 bases, with 17 bases lying between them. The CDR3 length is 13 residues. CDR3 nucleotides: TGTGCCAGCAGTCTGGCACATACAGTTAGCTACACCTTC. Its protein is CASSLAHTVSYTF. Full variable domain (outside the CDR3, taken from reference TRBV7-8 and TRBJ1-2): GAGVSQSPRYKVAKRGQDVALRCDPISGHVSLFWYQQALGQGPEFLTYFQNEAQLDKSGLPSDRFFAERPEGSVSTLKIQRTQQEDSAVYLCASSLAHTVSYTFGSGTRLTVV.

The chain joins TRBV19 to TRBJ2-3; 7 nucleotides agree with TRBD1. Per germline, CDR1 LNHDA and CDR2 SQIVND (reference sequence). Trimming took 5 bases from V and 0 from J; bases not matched to a gene: 5. The CDR3 contains 15 residues. The CDR3 sequence: CASSQGTESTDTQYF. CDR3 in DNA: TGTGCCAGTAGTCAAGGGACAGAGAGCACAGATACGCAGTATTTT.

This clone was seen once. The chain joins TRBV2 to TRBJ2-3, with 10 bases fitting TRBD1. Germline V gene data show CDR1 as SNHLY and CDR2 as FYNNEI. This CDR3 has 14 amino acids. Trimming took 6 bases from V and 4 from J; bases not matched to a gene: 4. The chain's CDR3 is CASSRTGGPDTQYF. In DNA, the CDR3 is TGTGCCAGCAGCAGGACAGGGGGACCAGATACGCAGTATTTT.

The rearrangement links TRBV28 to TRBJ1-2; D possibly corresponds to TRBD1 (5 bases). CDR1 is MDHEN, CDR2 SYDVKM, per germline. The CDR3 spans 12 residues. Trimming left V 3 bases short and J 7 bases short, with 9 bases between. The CDR3 spells CASSLGQGGYTF. CDR3 coding DNA: TGTGCCAGCAGTTTGGGGCAGGGTGGCTACACCTTC.

This chain connects TRBV12-3 or TRBV12-4 to TRBJ1-1, with 7 bases matching TRBD1. The length of the CDR3 is 13 residues. With 3 bases clipped from V and 5 bases from J, the junction kept 3 bases outside the gene matches. The CDR3 DNA follows: TGTGCCAGCAGTTTCGGACAGGTTACTGAAGCTTTCTTT. This sequence encodes CASSFGQVTEAFF.

V is TRBV5-6 and J is TRBJ2-5; 8 bases are a match to TRBD1. The trim removed 4 bases at V and 5 bases at J, leaving 10 bases unmatched. Germline CDR1 reads SGHDT; CDR2 reads YYEEEE. This CDR3 is built from 15 residues. CDR3 residues: CASSPGQGRGETQYF. The CDR3 nucleotides are TGTGCCAGCAGCCCCGGACAGGGACGGGGGGAGACCCAGTACTTC.

V gene TRBV19 combines with J gene TRBJ2-7; tentative D call: TRBD1 (6 bases). Trimming pared 1 base from V and 4 bases from J, leaving 11 bases between. Germline V gene lookup returns CDR1 LNHDA and CDR2 SQIVND (reference sequence). The CDR3 has 14 amino acids. The CDR3 loop reads CASSIGGGSYEQYF. The CDR3 DNA sequence: TGTGCCAGTAGTATAGGAGGGGGTTCATACGAGCAGTACTTC.

The V and J genes are TRBV3-1 (or the pseudogene TRBV3-2) and TRBJ2-5; no clear D. The V and J ends lost 1 base and 1 base respectively, with 10 bases between them. The CDR3 covers 15 residues. Germline CDR1 is LGHDT and CDR2 is YNNKEL (reference sequence). CDR3 in DNA: TGTGCCAGCAGCCAAGGGTCTATCCTCCAAGAGACCCAGTACTTC. This gives the protein CASSQGSILQETQYF.

The chain combines TRBV7-9 with TRBJ1-1; TRBD1 aligns across 8 bases. The V gene end was trimmed by 5 bases and the J gene end by 1 base; junction bases not matched to a gene: 3. Germline values: CDR1 SEHNR, CDR2 FQNEAQ (reference sequence). The CDR3 contains 14 residues. The CDR3 region has the DNA TGTGCCAGCAGCAAAGGACAGGGGAACACTGAAGCTTTCTTT. Encoded protein: CASSKGQGNTEAFF.

This chain connects TRBV18 to TRBJ1-2, with a weak D call TRBD1 (5 bases). Trimming shortened V by 4 bases and J by 7 bases, and 13 bases separated the two germline ends. The germline CDR1 and CDR2 sequences are KGHSH and LQKENI. The CDR3 has 13 residues. CDR3 protein: CASSRPDTLGYTF. CDR3 sequence (DNA): TGTGCCAGCTCACGTCCGGACACTCTTGGCTACACCTTC.

This chain uses TRBV24-1 with TRBJ2-2; D remains ambiguous. This CDR3 has 15 residues. Between the trimmed V and J ends, which lost 5 bases and 0 bases, there was a span of 9 bases. CDR1 is KGHDR and CDR2 is SFDVKD in the germline V gene. CDR3 DNA: TGTGCCACCAGTGGCGACACCGCGAACACCGGGGAGCTGTTTTTT. Its translation is CATSGDTANTGELFF.

This rearrangement joins TRBV7-2 to TRBJ2-1, with a weak D call TRBD1 (6 bases). Trimming took 6 bases from V and 7 from J, leaving 16 bases between them. Looked up from germline, CDR1 is SGHTA and CDR2 is FQGNSA. The CDR3 sequence is 14 residues long. The DNA of the CDR3 is TGTGCCAGCAGGTGGGACAATCGCCTGAATGAGCAGTTCTTC. Its translation is CASRWDNRLNEQFF.